One and the same sample provided the 22 T cell receptor beta chains below, sequenced in a study of T-cell reconstitution after alpha-beta-depleted transplantation in children. TCRbeta library construction was performed incorporating unique molecular identifiers. TCRdb ran MiXCR on the PCR reads and lists one entry per CDR3 protein. Found here are some 390,000 distinct CDR3 sequences, just over 20% of them singletons; the top ten hold approximately 3.8%. Sample: PBMCs from the stem cell graft donor, taken from the stem cell graft. These receptors originate from a human donor who donated a stem cell graft to a child with acute myeloid leukemia.

The chain has TRBV5-1 and TRBJ2-7; 7 nucleotides match TRBD2. The germline CDR1 and CDR2 sequences are SGHRS and YFSETQ. CDR3 length: 15 amino acids. V trimming: 0 bases; J trimming: 0 bases; junction bases outside the gene matches: 3. CDR3 coding DNA: TGCGCCAGCAGCTTGGACGGGAGGACCTCCTACGAGCAGTACTTC. Translation gives CASSLDGRTSYEQYF.

This clonotype was seen repeatedly, ten times or more. This chain joins TRBV5-4 and TRBJ2-5; 9 nucleotides align to TRBD2. The CDR3 length is 15 residues. J gave up 5 bases and V 0 bases, and 5 bases lay outside the gene matches. Germline lookup yields CDR1 SGHNT and CDR2 YYREEE (reference sequence). CDR3 DNA: TGTGCCAGCAGCTTGGTTAGCGGGAGTACGGAGACCCAGTACTTC. Protein sequence: CASSLVSGSTETQYF.

The rearrangement joins TRBV6-5 to TRBJ2-7; 10 bases are a match to TRBD2. V gave up 0 bases and J gave up 5 bases; unmatched junction bases: 10. In germline, CDR1 is MNHEY, CDR2 SVGAGI. The CDR3 consists of 17 residues. The CDR3 protein is CASSYSGSSGSIHEQYF. The CDR3 DNA follows: TGTGCCAGCAGTTACTCAGGTTCTAGCGGGAGTATCCACGAGCAGTACTTC.

This clonotype was counted at least ten times. This rearrangement joins TRBV24-1 to TRBJ2-1; D gene ambiguous. This CDR3 is 11 amino acids long. V shed 2 bases and J shed 5 bases, with 0 bases lying between them. Germline values: CDR1 KGHDR, CDR2 SFDVKD. The CDR3 DNA is TGTGCCACCAGTGATTACAATGAGCAGTTCTTC. It specifies CATSDYNEQFF.

The chain uses TRBV7-6 and TRBJ2-7; tentative D call: TRBD2 (5 bases). The V gene lost 6 bases and the J gene lost 3 bases, with 12 bases spanning the gap. Per the germline V gene, CDR1 is SGHVS and CDR2 is FNYEAQ. The CDR3 spans 13 residues. CDR3 region: CASSRGLNYEQYF. Here the CDR3 DNA reads TGTGCCAGCAGTAGAGGACTTAACTACGAGCAGTACTTC.

The chain carries TRBV20-1 and TRBJ1-4, with D maybe TRBD1 (5 bases). The CDR3 totals 18 residues. Germline CDR1 DFQATT, CDR2 SNEGSKA (reference sequence). Deletions cut 1 base from V and 12 bases from J, with 30 bases between. The CDR3 region has the DNA TGCAGTGCTAGAGGGCCCCAGGGCCAGGGAGGATCCAGTTGGGAACTGTTTTTT. Protein product: CSARGPQGQGGSSWELFF.

This clonotype was counted at least ten times. The chain has TRBV20-1 and TRBJ2-1; the match to TRBD2 covers 9 bases. The CDR3 runs 16 residues. V lost 3 bases and J lost 13; bases outside the gene matches: 19. Germline V gene lookup returns CDR1 DFQATT and CDR2 SNEGSKA (reference sequence). CDR3 region: CSARRISGSDTMSQFF. In DNA form, the CDR3 reads TGCAGTGCTAGGCGTATTAGCGGGAGCGACACAATGAGTCAGTTCTTC.

In its sample, this clonotype was seen a few times. The V gene is TRBV5-1, the J gene TRBJ2-3; no reliable D call. There are 14 residues in the CDR3. Deletions cut 0 bases from V and 6 bases from J, with 11 bases between. Per germline, CDR1 SGHRS and CDR2 YFSETQ. The CDR3 loop is CASSLATLLDTQYF. CDR3 nucleotide sequence: TGCGCCAGCAGCTTGGCGACTCTTTTGGATACGCAGTATTTT. The full variable domain, with the rest looked up from reference TRBV5-1 and TRBJ2-3, is KAGVTQTPRYLIKTRGQQVTLSCSPISGHRSVSWYQQTPGQGLQFLFEYFSETQRNKGNFPGRFSGRQFSNSRSEMNVSTLELGDSALYLCASSLATLLDTQYFGPGTRLTVL.

Comment on this clonotype: Compared with germline, one end of the junction differs, possibly owing to a read error. The chain carries TRBV10-3 and TRBJ2-5; TRBD2 aligns across 9 bases. Germline CDR1 is ENHRY and CDR2 is SYGVKD. The CDR3 runs 14 residues. This CDR3 is CAICERGAQETQYF. The CDR3, as DNA: TGTGCCATCTGTGAGCGGGGGGCCCAAGAGACCCAGTACTTC.

The chain uses TRBV20-1 and TRBJ2-1; no reliable D call. Germline V CDR1 and CDR2: DFQATT, SNEGSKA (reference sequence). Between the trimmed V and J ends, which lost 2 bases and 7 bases, there was a span of 24 bases. The CDR3 has 17 residues. In nucleotides, the CDR3 is TGCAGTGCTAGAACCTCCGACTTCACCAGCCTGAGGAATGAGCAGTTCTTC. It yields the protein CSARTSDFTSLRNEQFF.

This clonotype was counted at least ten times. V gene TRBV29-1 combines with J gene TRBJ2-3, with 8 bases fitting TRBD2. Germline assignment: CDR1 SQVTM and CDR2 ANQGSEA. The CDR3 totals 12 residues. Unmatched junction bases numbered 3, after V lost 4 bases and J lost 6 bases. The DNA for the CDR3 is TGCAGCGTTGGGCGGGAGGAGGATACGCAGTATTTT. Its translation is CSVGREEDTQYF.

This clonotype came up many times. This chain uses TRBV6-5 with TRBJ2-5; D is possibly TRBD1 (5 bases). CDR3 length: 15 amino acids. The ends were cut back, 5 bases at V and 2 bases at J, with 15 bases in the middle. The germline CDR1 and CDR2 sequences are MNHEY and SVGAGI. CDR3 DNA sequence: TGTGCCAGCAGTCACACCCTAGACAGTCAAGAGACCCAGTACTTC. Translated, it gives CASSHTLDSQETQYF.

The genes are TRBV27 and TRBJ2-2, with D possibly being TRBD1 or TRBD2 (7 bases each). CDR3 length: 14 amino acids. Germline lookup yields CDR1 MNHEY and CDR2 SMNVEV (reference sequence). V was cut by 8 bases and J by 9 bases, with 19 bases left in between. CDR3 bases: TGTGCCAGCCGGGACAGCGGGACTATTCGGGAGCTGTTTTTT. It codes for CASRDSGTIRELFF.

V is TRBV7-3 and J is TRBJ2-3; 8 nucleotides align to TRBD2. Per the germline V gene, CDR1 is SGHTA and CDR2 is FQGTGA. This CDR3 is built from 15 residues. V trimming: 2 bases; J trimming: 4 bases; junction bases outside the gene matches: 5. CDR3 sequence reads: CASSLSGGSADTQYF. The CDR3 DNA reads as TGTGCCAGCAGCTTATCGGGAGGGAGTGCAGATACGCAGTATTTT. The whole variable domain, remainder taken from reference TRBV7-3 and TRBJ2-3, is GAGVSQTPSNKVTEKGKYVELRCDPISGHTALYWYRQSLGQGPEFLIYFQGTGAADDSGLPNDRFFAVRPEGSVSTLKIQRTERGDSAVYLCASSLSGGSADTQYFGPGTRLTVL.

This chain uses TRBV28 with TRBJ1-5; weak D call: TRBD1 (5 bases). This CDR3 contains 17 residues. V was shortened by 2 bases and J by 4 bases, with 18 bases between the two germline ends. The germline gives CDR1 MDHEN, CDR2 SYDVKM. The chain's CDR3 is CASSLPPDSRGNQPQHF. The CDR3 nucleotides are TGTGCCAGCAGTTTACCTCCCGACAGCCGGGGGAATCAGCCCCAGCATTTT.

The chain couples TRBV24-1 to TRBJ2-1; 11 nucleotides line up with TRBD2. With V trimmed by 1 base and J by 5 bases, 3 bases remained unmatched. Germline CDR1 reads KGHDR; CDR2 reads SFDVKD. This CDR3 is built from 16 residues. For the CDR3, the DNA is TGTGCCACCAGTGATTTCACTAGCGGGAGAAACAATGAGCAGTTCTTC. Its protein is CATSDFTSGRNNEQFF.

The chain recombines TRBV12-3 or TRBV12-4 with TRBJ2-2, with 7 bases fitting TRBD1. V lost 6 bases, J lost 6 bases, and 10 bases stayed unmatched. This CDR3 comprises 15 residues. The CDR3 DNA is TGTGCCAGCAGAGCCCGACAGGGTCCCCCCGGGGAGCTGTTTTTT. This translates into CASRARQGPPGELFF.

V and J are TRBV27 and TRBJ2-5; D is possibly TRBD2 (6 bases). Germline CDR1 is MNHEY and CDR2 is SMNVEV (reference sequence). Trimming took off 5 bases at V and 3 bases at J, with 7 bases between the two ends. This CDR3 is 12 amino acids long. CDR3 nucleotides: TGTGCCAGCAGTCCGGGAGAAGAGACCCAGTACTTC. It translates to CASSPGEETQYF.

The CDR3 loop is CASSLVSEQYF. CDR3 sequence (DNA): TGTGCCAGCAGCTTAGTTTCAGAGCAGTACTTC. The chain is built from TRBV7-6 and TRBJ2-7; D unresolved. The germline V gene encodes CDR1 SGHVS and CDR2 FNYEAQ. Between the trimmed V and J ends, which lost 1 base and 7 bases, there was a span of 5 bases. The CDR3 totals 11 residues. Full variable domain (rest looked up from reference TRBV7-6 and TRBJ2-7): GAGVSQSPRYKVTKRGQDVALRCDPISGHVSLYWYRQALGQGPEFLTYFNYEAQQDKSGLPNDRFSAERPEGSISTLTIQRTEQRDSAMYRCASSLVSEQYFGPGTRLTVT.

The chain uses TRBV6-2 or TRBV6-3 and TRBJ1-1; tentatively, D is TRBD1 (5 bases). V lost 3 bases, J lost 0 bases, and 8 bases lay in between. Germline-derived CDR1 and CDR2 are MNHEY and SVGEGT. The CDR3 is made up of 14 amino acids. The CDR3 nucleotides read TGTGCCAGCAGTTATCCGACAGTGAACACTGAAGCTTTCTTT. Amino acid sequence: CASSYPTVNTEAFF.

This clonotype was detected ten times or more. The V gene is TRBV6-5, the J gene TRBJ1-2; 9 positions agree with TRBD1. Germline V gives CDR1 MNHEY, CDR2 SVGAGI. The CDR3 consists of 13 residues. The junction had 6 bases not matched to a gene; V was cut back by 6 bases and J by 7 bases. In DNA form, the CDR3 reads TGTGCCAGCAGGAGGGACAGGGACGCTGGCTACACCTTC. It translates to CASRRDRDAGYTF.

This clonotype was counted between two and nine times. V and J are TRBV5-4 and TRBJ2-2; 11 bases are a match to TRBD1. Trimming took 4 bases from V and 6 from J; bases not matched to a gene: 8. This CDR3 is built from 16 residues. Germline values: CDR1 SGHNT, CDR2 YYREEE (reference sequence). The CDR3 nucleotides read TGTGCCAGCAGCCCTGGACAGGGGGCGGGAGCCGGGGAGCTGTTTTTT. Its translation is CASSPGQGAGAGELFF.